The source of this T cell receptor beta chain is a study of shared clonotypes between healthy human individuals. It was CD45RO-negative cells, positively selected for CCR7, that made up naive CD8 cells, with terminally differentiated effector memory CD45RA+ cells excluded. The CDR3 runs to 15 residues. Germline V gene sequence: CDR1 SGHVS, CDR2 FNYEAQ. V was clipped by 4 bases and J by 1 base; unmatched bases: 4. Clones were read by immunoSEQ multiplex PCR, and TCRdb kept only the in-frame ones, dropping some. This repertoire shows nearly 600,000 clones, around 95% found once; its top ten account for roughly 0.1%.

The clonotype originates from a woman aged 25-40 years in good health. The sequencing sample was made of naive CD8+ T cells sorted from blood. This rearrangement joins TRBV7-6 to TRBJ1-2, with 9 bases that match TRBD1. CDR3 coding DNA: TGTGCCAGCAGCTCCGGGACAGGGTTTAACTATGGCTACACCTTC. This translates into CASSSGTGFNYGYTF.